Described below is a single T cell receptor beta chain sequence and its context. The target of this receptor is not known. No quality values exist for individual bases; no much larger clone is one base distant. To estimate absolute template abundance from read counts, synthetic TCR analog templates were spiked into each PCR. The immunoSEQ assay used bias-controlled V and J gene primers to amplify TCRbeta CDR3 regions from genomic DNA. Sequencing of rearranged TCRbeta segments was performed at approximately 20X coverage. Turning to the authors' computational methods: Sequencing errors were corrected by clustering and CDR3s were annotated against IMGT to assign V, D and J genes. Only productive TCRbeta rearrangements were used in downstream analyses, excluding out-of-frame or stop-codon sequences. To compute clonality, Shannon entropy was normalized by the log of the number of unique productive sequences and then subtracted from one. Clones differing between time points or between blood and tumor were identified using Fisher's exact test with Benjamini-Hochberg correction, with an adjusted p below 0.01 applied as the threshold. This is the immuneACCESS table as TCRdb keeps it, with only in-frame sequences that have V and J called. A part of the clones is gone; compared with another copy, unresolved V genes explain less than half, and the rest is unexplained. The V and J calls and clone size are taken from that table; D and trimming were inferred from the DNA. The sample has 84,000 or so clones on record, over 75% of them singletons. Under 15% of the sample belongs to the ten largest clones.

The entry originates in a study of PD-L1 blockade in urothelial cancer (dated by TCRdb to the late 2010s). Study-wide context: All patients started therapy around 2014 and received atezolizumab 1,200 mg intravenously every 3 weeks. A median of about 150,000 T cells and approximately 83,000 unique TCRs was obtained from blood samples, and a median clonality of roughly 0.082 was observed. Whole exome sequencing and RNA sequencing of pretreatment tumors were performed alongside TCR sequencing in the same patients. Under 10 patients achieved durable clinical benefit and around 19 did not. Progression-free survival longer than 6 months counted as durable clinical benefit, and TCR features were additionally tested against both progression-free and overall survival. An ECOG performance status of 0 or 1 was recorded for the patients, and 0 to 3 prior chemotherapy regimens had been received by the patients. About 90% of the roughly 29 patients were identified as males with urothelial cancer of bladder origin, and a prior smoking history was reported by 18 of 29 patients. Pretreatment blood TCR-seq was available for around 29 patients, at least one posttreatment blood collection was obtained for some 25 patients, and tumor TCR-seq was available for some 25 patients. Pretreatment tumor samples, along with matched peripheral blood serially collected before and after atezolizumab treatment, were subjected to TCR sequencing. An exploratory multi-omic analysis was conducted of the somatic, immune and clinical correlates of response to PD-L1 blockade with atezolizumab in urothelial cancer. Blood samples were analyzed 3 weeks after the start of treatment (second dose) and 6 weeks after the start of treatment.

V is cut by 8 bases and J by 6 bases, and the space between the germline ends is 17 bases. The germline V gene (reference sequence) provides CDR1 LNHDA and CDR2 SQIVND. The CDR3, cysteine through phenylalanine, is 14 amino acids long. Just the 42-base CDR3 DNA is kept, in frame starting at base 1. Paper-wide results and their limitations: Small sample size (n ≈ 29) and many exploratory analyses mean the results are intended to be hypothesis-generating. A pretreatment peripheral blood TCR clonality below the median was linked to improved progression-free and overall survival. At 3 weeks after the start of treatment, tumor-associated TCR clones in peripheral blood had expanded more in patients with durable benefit (n ≈ 22, p = 0.022).

This specimen's time point label, per the study, means: pretreatment peripheral blood. A cohort of about 31 patients with locally advanced or metastatic urothelial carcinoma, treated at Memorial Sloan Kettering on a trial protocol, was included. Peripheral blood mononuclear cells were collected pretreatment and during treatment, at between 1 and 8 total time points per patient. The Qiagen DNeasy Blood extraction kit was used to purify genomic DNA from total PBMCs and tumor samples. Collected pretreatment and during treatment, PBMCs were isolated and stored as previously described. This receptor was identified in a man between 60 and 70 years old with urothelial cancer. Recombination linked TRBV19 to TRBJ1-5, with the D gene uncertain. The sample was PBMCs, taken around atezolizumab (anti-PD-L1) treatment. Here the CDR3 is given as CASQPGRSTQPQHF. The DNA sequence follows: TGTGCCAGTCAGCCCGGCAGGTCTACTCAGCCCCAGCATTTT.